This T cell receptor (beta chain) came from a study of CD8 T cells in Susac syndrome. Roughly 0.45 to 1 ug RNA was reverse transcribed with random hexamers. TCRdb reprocessed the immunoSEQ multiplex PCR reads with MiXCR, giving one entry per CDR3 protein. The top ten clones hold around 0.2% of a sample with about 130,000 distinct CDR3 sequences, about 93% of them seen once. The J segment lost 7 bases and the V segment lost 5 bases, leaving 13 bases of the junction unmatched. This CDR3 spans 15 amino acids. Per germline, CDR1 DFQATT and CDR2 SNEGSKA (reference sequence). The sample taken for sequencing was CD8+ T cells from PBMCs. The sequence came from a human donor with Susac syndrome. V and J are TRBV20-1 and TRBJ2-7; 11 bases line up with TRBD2. The CDR3 bases are TGCAGTGCTGCCGTCCCGACTAGCGGGGTCCTGGAGCAGTACTTC. It is translated as CSAAVPTSGVLEQYF.